This TCR beta chain was sequenced during a study of blood T cell repertoires in COVID-19. For the study at large: Samples taken during acute and convalescent COVID-19 were collected in the United States, Italy and Spain. The analysed material was cDNA or gDNA that came from T cells, B-cell-depleted T cells, or PBMCs.

Authors' methods: Nucleated cell counts were estimated from reference gene primer amplification. The assay was immunoSEQ multiplex PCR, and TCRdb's table has in-frame clones only and misses some. That table is the source of V, J and clone size, and D and trimming were worked out from the DNA. Among approximately 100,000 clones listed, roughly 71% were seen once. The CDR3 loop spans 15 amino acids. V was clipped by 3 bases and J by 4 bases, with 14 bases between them. CDR1 is SGHDT, CDR2 YYEEEE, per germline. This TCR was sampled from a man at least 80 years old with acute or convalescent COVID-19. Sequenced material: peripheral blood. The genes are TRBV5-6 and TRBJ2-1; possible D gene TRBD1, 6 bases. CDR3 DNA sequence: TGTGCCAGCAGCTCCACAGGGATTCCTTACAATGAGCAGTTCTTC. This translates into CASSSTGIPYNEQFF.